The TCR beta chain under discussion was sequenced for a study of response to subunit inactivated influenza vaccine. General observations from the study: The authors suggested that few new T cells are recruited per seasonal influenza vaccination.

Turning to this clonotype: Its cognate antigen is unknown.

In TCRdb, the RT-PCR reads were re-called with MiXCR into one record per CDR3 protein. The sample consists of around 520,000 distinct CDR3 sequences, 25% of them appearing once. With V trimmed by 3 bases and J by 7 bases, 4 bases remained unmatched. The CDR3 covers 13 residues. Per germline, CDR1 SGHDT and CDR2 YYEEEE. This specimen consisted of CD4+ T cells sorted from PBMCs, obtained 5 days after vaccination. This clonotype originated in a man aged 50 or older who received an inactivated influenza vaccine. The V and J genes are TRBV5-6 and TRBJ2-1, with 7 bases matching TRBD1. CDR3 in DNA: TGTGCCAGCAGCTACGGGACAGCTAATGAGCAGTTCTTC. This sequence encodes CASSYGTANEQFF.